Sequencing of this T cell receptor (beta chain) was carried out in a study of control samples from healthy donors and cancer patients. Germline V gene lookup returns CDR1 LNHDA and CDR2 SQIVND (reference sequence). The CDR3 has 15 residues. The junction had 14 bases not matched to a gene; V was cut back by 8 bases and J by 5 bases. This clone was recorded once. The table came from immunoSEQ multiplex PCR; TCRdb's copy has only in-frame clones and leaves some out. The sample has about 22,000 clones, about 80% seen once. The chain uses TRBV19 and TRBJ1-1, with TRBD1 identical over 7 bases. The source is a man aged 55-75 years with head and neck cancer. Specimen: PBMCs. The chain's CDR3 is CASRKTGLRGTEAFF. CDR3 in DNA: TGTGCCAGTCGGAAGACAGGGCTGAGGGGGACTGAAGCTTTCTTT.